This TCR beta chain was captured in a study of T-cell reconstitution after alpha-beta-depleted transplantation in children. A few counts support this clonotype. Its antigen is unknown. The CDR3 has 14 residues. Trimming left V 6 bases short and J 8 bases short, with 19 bases between. Germline V gene lookup returns CDR1 SGHTA and CDR2 FQGTGA. The TCRbeta library incorporated unique molecular identifiers. Using its own MiXCR run on the PCR reads, TCRdb lists one record per CDR3 protein. The sample contains about 580,000 distinct CDR3 sequences, about 23% of which appear only once. The study's findings and limits: Expanded graft clones numbering several hundred reportedly gave rise to alpha-beta T cells about two months after transplant. Surviving recipient T cells and intrathymic progenitors accounted for some patients' high TCRbeta diversity at day 60.

The origin of this receptor is a boy less than two years old who had a stem cell transplant for acute myeloid leukemia, so the T cells may come from the graft donor. This chain uses TRBV7-3 with TRBJ1-2, with D tentatively TRBD1 (5 bases). The sequencing used PBMCs, mostly from graft donor cells, collected 360 days after TCRalphabeta/CD19-depleted stem cell transplant. DNA of the CDR3: TGTGCCAGCAGTCCAACGGGGGGAGAAGGCGGCTACACCTTC. Protein: CASSPTGGEGGYTF.